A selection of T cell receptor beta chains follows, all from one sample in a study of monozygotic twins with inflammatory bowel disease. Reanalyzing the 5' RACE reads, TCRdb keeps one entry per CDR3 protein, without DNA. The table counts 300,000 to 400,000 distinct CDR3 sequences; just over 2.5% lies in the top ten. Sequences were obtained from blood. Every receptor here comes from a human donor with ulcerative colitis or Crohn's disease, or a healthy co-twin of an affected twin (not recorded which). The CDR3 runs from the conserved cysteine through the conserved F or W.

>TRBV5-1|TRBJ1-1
CASSLISGTEAFF
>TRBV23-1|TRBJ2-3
CASSQSTDRGHGTDTQYF
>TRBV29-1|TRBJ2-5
CSVEVAGVTQYF
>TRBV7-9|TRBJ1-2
CATHQDSGKYTF
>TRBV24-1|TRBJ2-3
CATSEDRAWGYSTDTQYF
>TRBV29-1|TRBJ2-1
CSALGGSYNEQFF
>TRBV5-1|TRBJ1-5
CASSLGTGESPQHF
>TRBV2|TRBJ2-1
CASSPGRIEQFF
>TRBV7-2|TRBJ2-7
CASSLAHLRGGVTYEQYF
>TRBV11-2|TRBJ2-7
CASSQGGTGWHEQYF
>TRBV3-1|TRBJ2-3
CASSQDPYREDTQYF
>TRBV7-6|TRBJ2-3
CASMKKPDTQYF
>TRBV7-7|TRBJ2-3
CASSFRGSTDTQYF
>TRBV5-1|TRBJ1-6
CASTEAQVANSPLHF
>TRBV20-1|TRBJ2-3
CSARPPLTSGGARADTQYF
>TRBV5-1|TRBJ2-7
CASSLAISGAEQYF
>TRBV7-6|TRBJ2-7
CASSLQGLLYEQYF
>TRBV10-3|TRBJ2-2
CAISEAGLAGGLSTGELFF
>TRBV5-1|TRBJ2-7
CASSFLQGADEQYF
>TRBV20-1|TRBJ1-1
CSAPSPHRQKTRDTEAFF
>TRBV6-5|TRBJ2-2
CASRGRGANTGELFF
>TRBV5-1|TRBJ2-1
CASSLADEHNEQFF
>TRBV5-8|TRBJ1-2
CASSYGQGSFGYTF
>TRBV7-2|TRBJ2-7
CASSLNRPSYEQYF
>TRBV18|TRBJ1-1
CASSPQGRVGEAFF
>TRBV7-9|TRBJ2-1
CASSLPGQNNNEQFF